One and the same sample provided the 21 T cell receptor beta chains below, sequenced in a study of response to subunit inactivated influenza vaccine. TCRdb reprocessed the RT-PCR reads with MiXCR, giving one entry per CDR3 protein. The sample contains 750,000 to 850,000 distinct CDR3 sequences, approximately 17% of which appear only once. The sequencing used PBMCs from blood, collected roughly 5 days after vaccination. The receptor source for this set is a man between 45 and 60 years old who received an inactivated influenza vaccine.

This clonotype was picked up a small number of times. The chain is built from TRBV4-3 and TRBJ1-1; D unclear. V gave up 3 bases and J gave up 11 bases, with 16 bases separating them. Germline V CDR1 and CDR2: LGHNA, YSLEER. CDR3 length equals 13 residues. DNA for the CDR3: TGCGCCAGCAGCCACTCGGTGGGAATGGGGGCTTTCTTT. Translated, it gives CASSHSVGMGAFF.

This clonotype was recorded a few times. The CDR3 nucleotides read TGCGCCAGCAGCAAAGTAGTCACAGATACGCAGTATTTT. This codes for CASSKVVTDTQYF. The chain links TRBV5-1 to TRBJ2-3; unclear D gene. CDR1 is SGHRS and CDR2 is YFSETQ in the germline V gene. V was clipped by 4 bases and J by 2 bases, with 8 bases between them. CDR3 length: 13 amino acids.

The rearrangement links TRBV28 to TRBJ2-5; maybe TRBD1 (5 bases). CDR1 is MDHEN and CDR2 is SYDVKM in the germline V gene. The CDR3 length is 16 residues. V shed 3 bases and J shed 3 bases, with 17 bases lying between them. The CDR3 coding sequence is TGTGCCAGCAGTTTTGATAGGTGGACAACTAAAGAGACCCAGTACTTC. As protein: CASSFDRWTTKETQYF.

The CDR3 DNA reads TGCGCCAGCAGCCAAGGGCAGGGGCCGGGAGATACGCAGTATTTT. It yields the protein CASSQGQGPGDTQYF. The J gene is TRBJ2-3, the V gene TRBV4-3, with D tentatively TRBD1 (6 bases). CDR3 length: 15 residues. Germline CDR1 is LGHNA and CDR2 is YSLEER. The V and J ends lost 1 base and 5 bases respectively, with 13 bases between them.

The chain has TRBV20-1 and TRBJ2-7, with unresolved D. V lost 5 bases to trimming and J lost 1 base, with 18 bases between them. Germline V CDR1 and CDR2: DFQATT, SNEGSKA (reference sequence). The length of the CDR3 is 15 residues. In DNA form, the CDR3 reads TGCAGTGCTGCGACTGAGTTCTTACCTTCCTACGAGCAGTACTTC. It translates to CSAATEFLPSYEQYF.

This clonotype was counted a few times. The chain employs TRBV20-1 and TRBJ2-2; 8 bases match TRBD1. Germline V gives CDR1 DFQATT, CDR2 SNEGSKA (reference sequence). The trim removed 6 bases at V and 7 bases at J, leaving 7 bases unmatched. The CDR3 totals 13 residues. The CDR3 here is CSAPDRANGELFF. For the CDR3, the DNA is TGCAGTGCCCCGGACAGGGCGAACGGGGAGCTGTTTTTT.

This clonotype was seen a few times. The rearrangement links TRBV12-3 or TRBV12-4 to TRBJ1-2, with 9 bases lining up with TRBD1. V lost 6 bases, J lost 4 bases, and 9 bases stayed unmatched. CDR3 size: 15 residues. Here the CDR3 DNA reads TGTGCCAGCAGCCCCGGGACAGGGAGTAGCTATGGCTACACCTTC. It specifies CASSPGTGSSYGYTF.

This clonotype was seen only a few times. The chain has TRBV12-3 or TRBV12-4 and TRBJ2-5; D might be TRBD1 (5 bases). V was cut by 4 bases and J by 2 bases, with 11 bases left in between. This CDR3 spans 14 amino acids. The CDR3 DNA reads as TGTGCCAGCAGTTACGTTGGGGCTCAAGAGACCCAGTACTTC. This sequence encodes CASSYVGAQETQYF.

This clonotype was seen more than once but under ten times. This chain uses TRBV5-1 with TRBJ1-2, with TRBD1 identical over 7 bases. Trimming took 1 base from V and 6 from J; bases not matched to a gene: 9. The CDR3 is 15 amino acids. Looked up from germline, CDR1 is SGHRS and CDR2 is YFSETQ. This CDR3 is CASSLNVGTVDGYTF. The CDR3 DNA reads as TGCGCCAGCAGCTTGAATGTCGGGACAGTGGATGGCTACACCTTC.

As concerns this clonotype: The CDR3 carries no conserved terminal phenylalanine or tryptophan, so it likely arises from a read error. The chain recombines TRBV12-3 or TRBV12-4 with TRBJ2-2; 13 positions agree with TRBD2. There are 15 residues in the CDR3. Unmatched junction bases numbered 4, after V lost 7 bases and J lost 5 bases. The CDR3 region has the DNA TGTGCCAGCAAACCGGGACTAGCGGGAACCGGGGAGCTGTTTCTT. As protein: CASKPGLAGTGELFL.

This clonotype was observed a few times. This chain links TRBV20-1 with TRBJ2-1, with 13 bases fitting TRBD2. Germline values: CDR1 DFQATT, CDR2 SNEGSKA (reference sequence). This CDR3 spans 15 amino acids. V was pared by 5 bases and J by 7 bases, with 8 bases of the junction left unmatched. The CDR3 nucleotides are TGCAGTGCTCGACTAGCGGGAGGCCCTAGAAATGAGCAGTTCTTC. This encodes CSARLAGGPRNEQFF.

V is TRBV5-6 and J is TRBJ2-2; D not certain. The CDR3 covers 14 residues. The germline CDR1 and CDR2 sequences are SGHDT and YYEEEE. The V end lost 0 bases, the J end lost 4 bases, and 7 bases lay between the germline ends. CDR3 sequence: CASSLELTTGELFF. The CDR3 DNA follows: TGTGCCAGCAGCTTGGAGTTAACCACCGGGGAGCTGTTTTTT.

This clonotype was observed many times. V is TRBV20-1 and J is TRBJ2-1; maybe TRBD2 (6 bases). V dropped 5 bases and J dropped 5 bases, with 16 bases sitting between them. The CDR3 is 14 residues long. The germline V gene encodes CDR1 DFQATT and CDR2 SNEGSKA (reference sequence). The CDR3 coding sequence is TGCAGTGCTTTTTCCGGGACTCGCAACAATGAGCAGTTCTTC. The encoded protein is CSAFSGTRNNEQFF.

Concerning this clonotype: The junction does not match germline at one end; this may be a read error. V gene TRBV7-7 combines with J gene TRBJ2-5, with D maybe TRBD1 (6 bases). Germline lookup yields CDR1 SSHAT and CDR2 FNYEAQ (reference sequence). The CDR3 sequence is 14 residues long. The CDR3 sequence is CASSQVVGGETQYF. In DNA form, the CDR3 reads TGTGCTAGCAGCCAAGTGGTAGGGGGAGAGACCCAGTACTTC.

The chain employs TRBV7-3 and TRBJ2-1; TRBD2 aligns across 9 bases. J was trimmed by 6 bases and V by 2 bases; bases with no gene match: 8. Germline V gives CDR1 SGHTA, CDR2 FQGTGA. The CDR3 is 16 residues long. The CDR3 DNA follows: TGTGCCAGCAGCTTATCAACCGGGACTAGCACCAATGAGCAGTTCTTC. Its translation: CASSLSTGTSTNEQFF.

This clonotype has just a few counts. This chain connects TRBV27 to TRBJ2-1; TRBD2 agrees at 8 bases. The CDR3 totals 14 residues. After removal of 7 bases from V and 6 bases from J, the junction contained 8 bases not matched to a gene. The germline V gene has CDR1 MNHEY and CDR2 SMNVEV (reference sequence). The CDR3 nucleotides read TGTGCCAGCATGCGTGGCGGGAGGACCAATGAGCAGTTCTTC. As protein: CASMRGGRTNEQFF.

CDR3 nucleotides: TGTGCCAGCAGCCCAGGCGGGAGCGACAATGAGCAGTTCTTC. Translating gives CASSPGGSDNEQFF. The chain combines TRBV7-8 with TRBJ2-1; 7 bases are a match to TRBD2. The J segment lost 5 bases and the V segment lost 5 bases, leaving 6 bases of the junction unmatched. Germline V gene data show CDR1 as SGHVS and CDR2 as FQNEAQ. This CDR3 spans 14 amino acids.

CDR3 bases: TGTGCCAGCAGTACCTCTGGGCCGCGCGGGACCCAGTACTTC. Protein product: CASSTSGPRGTQYF. The chain carries TRBV25-1 and TRBJ2-5; D ambiguous. There are 14 residues in the CDR3. Trimming stripped 5 bases from V and 7 bases from J, with 17 bases between. From germline, CDR1 is MGHDK and CDR2 SYGVNS.

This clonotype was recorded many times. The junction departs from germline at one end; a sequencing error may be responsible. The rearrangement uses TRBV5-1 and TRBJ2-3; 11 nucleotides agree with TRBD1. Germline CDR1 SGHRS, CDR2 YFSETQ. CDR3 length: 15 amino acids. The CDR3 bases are TGTGCCAGCAGTTTGCGGGACAGGGGGACAGATACGCAGTATTTT. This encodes CASSLRDRGTDTQYF.

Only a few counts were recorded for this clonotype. The CDR3 DNA is TGTGCCAGCAGCTTAAGCCAGCGGGGAGACAATGAGCAGTTCTTC. It codes for CASSLSQRGDNEQFF. V and J are TRBV7-2 and TRBJ2-1; 7 nucleotides align to TRBD2. The V gene end was trimmed by 2 bases and the J gene end by 5 bases; junction bases not matched to a gene: 6. The CDR3 sequence is 15 residues long. CDR1 and CDR2 from the germline V gene are SGHTA and FQGNSA.

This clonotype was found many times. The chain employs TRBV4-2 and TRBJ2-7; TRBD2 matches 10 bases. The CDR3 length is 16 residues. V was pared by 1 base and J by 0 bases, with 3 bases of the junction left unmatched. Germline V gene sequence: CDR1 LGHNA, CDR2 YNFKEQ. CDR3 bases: TGTGCCAGCAGCCAAGGGACTAGCGGCAGCTCCTACGAGCAGTACTTC. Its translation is CASSQGTSGSSYEQYF.